Listed here are 27 T cell receptor beta chains from one sample, sequenced in a study of CD8+ T cells in alopecia areata. Cutaneous lymph node cells were pooled, and they were sorted using CD4, CD8alpha, NKG2D, NKG2ACE and other markers. The authors extracted RNA and reverse transcribed it into cDNA as the sequencing template. The data were produced by immunoSEQ multiplex PCR, yet TCRdb's version contains in-frame clones alone and is incomplete. This sample shows about 6,000 clones and no singletons; approximately 32% rests with the ten largest. Source material: CD8+ T cells sorted from a lymph node. These receptors all come from a C3H/HeJ mouse with alopecia areata. For the strain, the MHC haplotype given is H2-k.

This clone has ten or more counts. All gene names here are mouse names. Read coverage stops 4 residues before the CDR3 terminus; the germline J gene supplies the remainder. This rearrangement joins TRBV5 to TRBJ2-7; 7 positions match TRBD1. Looked up from germline, CDR1 is LGHNA and CDR2 is YNLKQL (reference sequence). CDR3 size: 12 residues. CDR3 in amino acids: CASSLDRYEQYF. The sequenced part of the CDR3 DNA is TGTGCCAGCAGCCTGGACAGGTAT.

This clone was counted between two and nine times. Mouse germline and gene names are used. Read sequence stops 4 residues before the CDR3 end, and the germline J gene provides the missing end. Other DNA variants within this sample encode the same CDR3. The chain is built from TRBV31 and TRBJ1-1; no reliable D call. The CDR3 has 14 amino acids. Germline V lookup: CDR1 GKSSPN, CDR2 SITVG. Here the CDR3 reads CAWSLQGEGTEVFF. CDR3 DNA (partial): TGTGCCTGGAGCCTACAAGGAGAAGGGACA.

Note on this clone: Here the gene names and germline are mouse. Read sequence stops 4 residues before the CDR3 end, and the germline J gene provides the missing end. The same CDR3 arises from other DNA sequences in this sample as well. The chain employs TRBV13-2 and TRBJ2-4; possibly TRBD2 for D (6 bases). This CDR3 is 14 amino acids long. The V and J ends lost 2 bases and 0 bases respectively, with 7 bases between them. Germline V gene data show CDR1 as NNHNN and CDR2 as SYGAGS (reference sequence). The CDR3 reads CASGDWGSQNTLYF. CDR3 DNA (partial): TGTGCCAGCGGTGACTGGGGAAGTCAAAAC.

This clone was seen ten or more times. Gene names are mouse gene names. The CDR3 is cut off 4 residues early in the read; its end comes from the germline J gene. This chain links TRBV17 with TRBJ2-1; D unresolved. Trimming stripped 5 bases from V and 5 bases from J, with 13 bases between. Looked up from germline, CDR1 is MNHDT and CDR2 is YYDKIL. The CDR3 covers 14 residues. CDR3 loop: CASSVLDTHAEQFF. The CDR3 DNA, read in part, is TGTGCTAGCAGTGTCCTCGACACCCATGCT.

This clone occurred a few times. The genes and germline here are from mouse. The read comes to an end 4 residues before the CDR3 does, leaving the germline J gene to fill in the end. The chain combines TRBV16 with TRBJ2-1; 9 positions match TRBD1. V shed 1 base, J shed 0 bases, and the junction held 1 base outside the gene matches. In germline, CDR1 is SGHSA, CDR2 FRNQAP. The CDR3 covers 16 residues. This CDR3 is CASSLGDRDNYAEQFF. Partial CDR3 DNA: TGTGCAAGCAGCTTAGGGGACAGGGATAACTATGCT. Full variable domain (rest looked up from reference TRBV16 and TRBJ2-1): NAGVIQTPRHKVTGKGQEATLWCEPISGHSAVFWYRQTIVQGLEFLTYFRNQAPIDDSGMPKERFSAQMPNQSHSTLKIQSTQPQDSAVYLCASSLGDRDNYAEQFFGPGTRLTVL.

This clone has a handful of counts. Genes here carry mouse names. The CDR3 extends 4 residues past the end of the read, so its final part is completed from the germline J gene. The chain has TRBV19 and TRBJ1-1; tentative D call: TRBD1 (5 bases). The CDR3 consists of 14 residues. Germline V CDR1 and CDR2: FNHDT, SITEND (reference sequence). Between the trimmed V and J ends, which lost 2 bases and 1 base, there was a span of 9 bases. Partial CDR3 DNA: TGTGCCAGCAGTATGAGGGGAGGAAACACA. Its translation is CASSMRGGNT. The whole CDR3 sequence is CASSMRGGNTEVFF.

As concerns this clone: Gene names and germline match the mouse. The read ends 4 residues early relative to the CDR3; the germline J gene fills the gap. The chain couples TRBV5 to TRBJ2-1; 9 positions match TRBD2. V lost 4 bases, J lost 2 bases, and 0 bases stayed unmatched. CDR3 size: 14 residues. Germline lookup yields CDR1 LGHNA and CDR2 YNLKQL (reference sequence). The CDR3 loop is CASSRLGDYAEQFF. The sequenced CDR3 bases are TGTGCCAGCAGCCGACTGGGGGACTATGCT.

There are many counts of this clone. Gene names and germline match the mouse. Sequencing ends 4 residues short of the CDR3 end; the germline J gene provides the rest. V is TRBV13-3 and J is TRBJ2-3; a possible D gene is TRBD1 (5 bases). The V and J ends lost 5 bases and 0 bases respectively, with 7 bases between them. The CDR3 is made up of 13 amino acids. Looked up from germline, CDR1 is NNHDY and CDR2 is SYVADS. Partial CDR3 DNA: TGTGCCAGCAGGGACACTAGTGCAGAA. Amino acid sequence: CASRDTSAE. The complete CDR3 sequence is CASRDTSAETLYF.

This clone is termed medium-sized. Gene names denote mouse genes. The read ends 3 residues before the CDR3 terminus; that terminus is restored from the germline J gene. This chain links TRBV5 with TRBJ1-6; D is perhaps TRBD1 (6 bases). TRBJ1-6 is reported as an ORF; its role is uncertain. CDR3 length equals 14 residues. V was pared by 4 bases and J by 3 bases, with 7 bases between. Per germline, CDR1 LGHNA and CDR2 YNLKQL (reference sequence). The DNA read from the CDR3 is TGTGCCAGCAGCCGGACAGTCTATAATTCGCCC. Encoded protein: CASSRTVYNSP. The whole CDR3 is CASSRTVYNSPLYF.

Notes on this clone: Genes and germline come from the mouse. The DNA ends 4 residues before the CDR3 does, and the rest of the CDR3 is filled in from the germline J gene. The rearrangement links TRBV13-2 to TRBJ2-2; D tentatively fits TRBD1 or TRBD2 (5 bases each). The CDR3 spans 12 residues. V lost 2 bases and J 6 bases, leaving 5 bases between the germline ends. Germline CDR1 reads NNHNN; CDR2 reads SYGAGS (reference sequence). The CDR3 bases that were read are TGTGCCAGCGGTGAGGGGGCCGGG. The encoded protein is CASGEGAG. The CDR3 reads in full as CASGEGAGQLYF.

This clone has a count of ten or more. The genes are named according to mouse. The read is 4 residues too short to cover the CDR3 end, so that end is filled in from the germline J gene. The chain uses TRBV5 and TRBJ1-1; possible D gene TRBD1, 6 bases. V lost 4 bases and J lost 1, with 16 bases in between. The germline V gene has CDR1 LGHNA and CDR2 YNLKQL (reference sequence). The CDR3 contains 16 residues. The chain's CDR3 is CASSPPPGTKNTEVFF. The sequenced CDR3 bases are TGTGCCAGCAGCCCACCTCCCGGGACAAAAAACACA.

As regards this clone: Gene names and germline refer to mouse. The read ends 4 residues early relative to the CDR3; the germline J gene fills the gap. The V and J genes are TRBV13-3 and TRBJ2-4, with 8 bases matching TRBD2. From germline, CDR1 is NNHDY and CDR2 SYVADS. The CDR3 extends over 13 amino acids. Partial CDR3 DNA: TGTGCCAGCAGTGACTGGGGGGAAAAC. Amino acids: CASSDWGEN. The entire CDR3 protein reads CASSDWGENTLYF.

This clone was detected ten times or more. Germline and genes: mouse. The sequenced fragment ends 4 residues before the CDR3 boundary, so the rest is inferred from the germline J gene. The chain combines TRBV1 with TRBJ2-7, with a tentative D call TRBD1 (5 bases). This CDR3 has 13 amino acids. Per germline, CDR1 NSQYPW and CDR2 LRSPGD (reference sequence). The part of the CDR3 DNA that was read is TGCACCTGCAGTGCAGGGACAATTTAT. Translated: CTCSAGTIY. The whole CDR3 protein reads CTCSAGTIYEQYF.

This clone was recorded many times. Mouse names are used for the genes. Read coverage stops 4 residues before the CDR3 terminus; the germline J gene supplies the remainder. The J gene is TRBJ1-1, the V gene TRBV16, with no clear D. Germline CDR1 is SGHSA and CDR2 is FRNQAP. The CDR3 covers 13 residues. V was shortened by 1 base and J by 1 base, with 4 bases between the two germline ends. CDR3 DNA, as far as it was read: TGTGCAAGCAGCTTAGTTAGGAACACA. Protein product: CASSLVRNT. The whole CDR3 protein reads CASSLVRNTEVFF.

This clone came up many times. These gene names are mouse names. The DNA ends 4 residues before the CDR3 does, and the rest of the CDR3 is filled in from the germline J gene. The chain uses TRBV5 and TRBJ2-5; 10 bases map to TRBD2. There are 14 residues in the CDR3. Per germline, CDR1 LGHNA and CDR2 YNLKQL (reference sequence). The sequenced CDR3 bases are TGTGCCAGCAGCCCGGGACTGGGGATGGAC. Translation gives CASSPGLGMD. The CDR3, in full, reads CASSPGLGMDTQYF.

Details on this clone: Gene names denote mouse genes. The read ends 4 residues early relative to the CDR3; the germline J gene fills the gap. V and J are TRBV19 and TRBJ2-3; 8 bases map to TRBD2. With V trimmed by 2 bases and J by 1 base, 0 bases remained unmatched. Per germline, CDR1 FNHDT and CDR2 SITEND (reference sequence). The CDR3 runs 14 residues. The CDR3 bases that were read are TGTGCCAGCAGTATGGGACTGGGTGCAGAA. As protein: CASSMGLGAE. The entire CDR3 protein is CASSMGLGAETLYF.

This clone has a handful of counts. Mouse gene names and germline throughout. The CDR3 goes on 4 residues after the read ends, and that part is filled in from the germline J gene. The V and J genes are TRBV19 and TRBJ1-2; a weak D match, TRBD1 (6 bases). Per germline, CDR1 FNHDT and CDR2 SITEND (reference sequence). The CDR3 length is 14 residues. CDR3 DNA (partial): TGTGCCAGCAGTATCTGGGGGGGCGCCGGC. Its translation is CASSIWGGAG. The entire CDR3 protein is CASSIWGGAGDYTF.

This clone has at least ten counts. The genes and germline here are from mouse. CDR3 residues: CASSLSYEQYF. The sequenced CDR3 bases are TGTGCCAGCAGTCTCTCCTAT. The chain is built from TRBV14 and TRBJ2-7; D gene ambiguous. The read halts 4 residues ahead of the CDR3 end, with the missing end drawn from the germline J gene. CDR3 length: 11 residues. Germline-derived CDR1 and CDR2 are SGHDT and FRDEAV. V dropped 4 bases and J dropped 0 bases, with 2 bases sitting between them.

This clone was found many times. A single base separates this from a much larger clone, so it may be a read error. The gene symbols are mouse symbols. Read data end 4 residues before the CDR3 end; the end is taken from the germline J gene. The chain is built from TRBV13-1 and TRBJ1-2, with no clear D. Trimming stripped 4 bases from V and 0 bases from J, with 4 bases between. The CDR3 loop spans 12 amino acids. CDR1 and CDR2 (germline): NSHNY, SYGAGN. The CDR3 bases that were read are TGTGCCAGCAGTCAAGCAAACTCC. Protein product: CASSQANS. The whole CDR3 protein is CASSQANSDYTF.

The sample holds many counts of this clone. The gene names given are mouse names. The CDR3 end is not reached by the read, which stops 4 residues before it; the germline J gene fills it in. The chain recombines TRBV13-1 with TRBJ2-4, with 10 bases lining up with TRBD2. The CDR3 runs 16 residues. The V gene end was trimmed by 3 bases and the J gene end by 1 base; junction bases not matched to a gene: 5. Looked up from germline, CDR1 is NSHNY and CDR2 is SYGAGN. The DNA read from the CDR3 is TGTGCCAGCAGTGCTGGGGGGGCTGAAGGTCAAAAC. This translates into CASSAGGAEGQN. The full-length CDR3 reads as CASSAGGAEGQNTLYF.

This clone was counted at least ten times. The gene names here belong to mouse. The CDR3 loop reads CASSARSNTGQLYF. CDR3 DNA (partial): TGTGCCAGCAGCGCAAGGTCAAACACCGGG. The chain uses TRBV13-3 and TRBJ2-2, with D unresolved. Read data end 4 residues before the CDR3 end; the end is taken from the germline J gene. The germline gives CDR1 NNHDY, CDR2 SYVADS. V was pared by 5 bases and J by 0 bases, with 8 bases between. CDR3 length: 14 amino acids.

In this sample, this clone turned up many times. Here the gene names and germline are mouse. Coverage ceases 4 residues before the CDR3 finishes, and the germline J gene fills in the end. The chain employs TRBV29 and TRBJ2-2; 9 bases match TRBD1. Germline CDR1 and CDR2: MSHET and SYDVDS. With 4 bases clipped from V and 4 bases from J, the junction kept 7 bases outside the gene matches. The CDR3 covers 16 residues. Incomplete CDR3 DNA: TGTGCTAGCAGTTCCCTACAGGGGGCAGGCACCGGG. This codes for CASSSLQGAGTG. From start to end, the CDR3 is CASSSLQGAGTGQLYF.

This clone was picked up many times. These gene names are mouse names. The CDR3 end falls 4 residues outside the read, so it is completed with the germline J gene. This chain connects TRBV14 to TRBJ1-2; 9 bases are a match to TRBD1. Germline loops: CDR1 SGHDT, CDR2 FRDEAV. The CDR3 runs 14 residues. The V segment lost 0 bases and the J segment 3 bases; nucleotides outside the gene matches: 0. The DNA read from the CDR3 is TGTGCCAGCAGTTTCTGGGACAGGGACTCC. Its translation is CASSFWDRDS. The complete CDR3 protein is CASSFWDRDSDYTF.

This clone was recorded many times. Genes and germline come from the mouse. The read halts 4 residues ahead of the CDR3 end, with the missing end drawn from the germline J gene. This sequence joins TRBV5 and TRBJ2-7; 8 bases are a match to TRBD2. V was clipped by 3 bases and J by 0 bases; unmatched bases: 1. The CDR3 is 14 amino acids. CDR1 and CDR2 (germline): LGHNA, YNLKQL (reference sequence). The part of the CDR3 DNA that was read is TGTGCCAGCAGCCACTGGGGGGTCTCCTAT. Its protein is CASSHWGVSY. The whole CDR3 sequence is CASSHWGVSYEQYF.

This clone was found a few times. Mouse germline and gene names are used. The covered CDR3 bases are TGTGCCAGCGGTGGGGACTGGGCAGAA. This encodes CASGGDWAE. The CDR3 reads in full as CASGGDWAETLYF. The chain links TRBV13-2 to TRBJ2-3; 8 bases line up with TRBD2. The read gets to within 4 residues of the CDR3 end, and the germline J gene fills in the rest. V shed 3 bases and J 3 bases; nucleotides not matched to a gene: 0. CDR1 and CDR2 (germline): NNHNN, SYGAGS (reference sequence). This CDR3 is 13 amino acids long.

In this sample, this clone is medium-sized (0.01 to 0.1%). The genes are named according to mouse. The CDR3 goes on 4 residues after the read ends, and that part is filled in from the germline J gene. The V call is TRBV16, the J call TRBJ2-2, with 8 nucleotides matching TRBD2. CDR3 length: 15 residues. With 5 bases clipped from V and 0 bases from J, the junction kept 2 bases outside the gene matches. Germline CDR1 reads SGHSA; CDR2 reads FRNQAP. The CDR3 loop reads CASSRTGPNTGQLYF. The sequenced part of the CDR3 DNA is TGTGCAAGCAGCCGGACTGGGCCAAACACCGGG.

This clone rates as medium-sized. Genes here carry mouse names. Read data end 4 residues before the CDR3 end; the end is taken from the germline J gene. This chain connects TRBV17 to TRBJ2-7; 8 nucleotides agree with TRBD2. The CDR3 spans 13 residues. Germline CDR1 is MNHDT and CDR2 is YYDKIL. Losses at the gene ends were 7 bases for V and 0 bases for J; bases not matched to a gene: 2. The CDR3 loop is CASMGGDSYEQYF. The CDR3 bases that were read are TGTGCTAGCATGGGGGGGGACTCCTAT.